The source of this T cell receptor beta chain is a study of blood T cell repertoires in COVID-19. At the level of the study: Whether acute or convalescent, the COVID-19 samples came from the United States, Italy and Spain.

The length of the CDR3 is 11 residues. V lost 5 bases and J lost 7; bases outside the gene matches: 0. Germline CDR1 SGHTS, CDR2 YDEGEE. Participants spanned ages about 18 to 90 years and resided in some 22 US areas. Recovered participants had two consecutive negative NP/OP PCR tests, healthcare professional clearance, or symptom resolution. Authors' processing steps: Nucleated cell counts were estimated from reference gene primer amplification. Assay used: immunoSEQ multiplex PCR; TCRdb lists only in-frame clones, some missing. The V and J calls and the clone size are those of that table, but D and trimming were determined from the DNA. The profile shows about 250,000 clones, 86% of them singletons.

The clonotype comes from a man in his forties or fifties who had recovered from COVID-19. This chain joins TRBV5-8 and TRBJ2-1; 7 positions match TRBD2. The sequenced sample was PBMCs or T cells enriched from blood (not recorded which). The CDR3 loop is CASRGGNEQFF. DNA of the CDR3: TGTGCCAGCAGGGGGGGGAATGAGCAGTTCTTC.